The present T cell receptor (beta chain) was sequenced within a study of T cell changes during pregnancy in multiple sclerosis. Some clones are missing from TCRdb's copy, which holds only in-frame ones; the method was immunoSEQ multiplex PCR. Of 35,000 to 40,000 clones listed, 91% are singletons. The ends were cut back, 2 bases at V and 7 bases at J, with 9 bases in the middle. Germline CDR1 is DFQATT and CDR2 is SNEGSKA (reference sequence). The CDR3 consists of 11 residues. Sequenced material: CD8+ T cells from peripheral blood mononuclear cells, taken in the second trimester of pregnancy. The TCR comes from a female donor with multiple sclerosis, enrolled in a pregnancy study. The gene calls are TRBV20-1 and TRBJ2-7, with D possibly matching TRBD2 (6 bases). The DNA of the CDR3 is TGCAGTGCTAGATCGGGGGTTGAGCAGTACTTC. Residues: CSARSGVEQYF.